This passage covers 23 T cell receptor beta chains from one sample sequenced in a study of cytomegalovirus exposure and HLA in healthy donors. Vbeta (60) and Jbeta (13) primers were used in the PCR. Sequencing used immunoSEQ multiplex PCR; TCRdb keeps in-frame clones, though not all of them. Of 150,000 or so clones listed, roughly 80% were seen once; the top ten hold 4.1%. The sequenced material came from PBMCs. The receptors here all came from a man in his forties or fifties in good health and CMV-seropositive.

With respect to this clone: Within the sample, other DNA sequences also encode this same CDR3. The chain recombines TRBV28 with TRBJ1-6; TRBD1 might be the D (5 bases). The CDR3 consists of 13 residues. Trimming took 9 bases from V and 7 from J, leaving 13 bases between them. Germline V gives CDR1 MDHEN, CDR2 SYDVKM. The CDR3 reads CASLGQGNSPLHF. The CDR3, as DNA: TGTGCCAGTCTCGGGCAGGGAAATTCACCCCTCCACTTT.

The chain uses TRBV7-2 and TRBJ1-5, with no clear D. The V end lost 4 bases, the J end lost 2 bases, and 6 bases lay between the germline ends. Germline V gene data show CDR1 as SGHTA and CDR2 as FQGNSA. CDR3 length: 13 amino acids. CDR3 loop: CASSSRGNQPQHF. The CDR3 region has the DNA TGTGCCAGCAGCTCCCGGGGCAATCAGCCCCAGCATTTT.

With respect to this clone: A junction end diverges from the germline sequence, so it may reflect a read error. This chain uses TRBV7-9 with TRBJ1-2; perhaps TRBD1 as D (5 bases). This CDR3 contains 15 residues. In germline, CDR1 is SEHNR, CDR2 FQNEAQ (reference sequence). This chain's CDR3 is CSSSAPDSQNYGYTF. CDR3 bases: TGTTCCAGCAGCGCCCCAGACAGCCAGAACTATGGCTACACCTTC.

The chain couples TRBV7-9 to TRBJ1-1; TRBD1 might be the D (6 bases). The germline V and J ends were trimmed by 3 bases and 8 bases, with 7 bases remaining between them. The CDR3 consists of 11 residues. The germline V gene has CDR1 SEHNR and CDR2 FQNEAQ (reference sequence). CDR3 amino acids: CASSLGTEAFF. CDR3 in DNA: TGTGCCAGCAGCTTGGGGACAGAAGCTTTCTTT. Using reference TRBV7-9 and TRBJ1-1 for the parts outside the CDR3, the full variable domain is DTGVSQNPRHKITKRGQNVTFRCDPISEHNRLYWYRQTLGQGPEFLTYFQNEAQLEKSRLLSDRFSAERPKGSFSTLEIQRTEQGDSAMYLCASSLGTEAFFGQGTRLTVV.

The CDR3 DNA reads TGTGCCAGCAGTTTCCTAGGGGAAGATACGCAGTATTTT. It codes for CASSFLGEDTQYF. The V call is TRBV28, the J call TRBJ2-3, with D perhaps TRBD1 (5 bases). Trimming took 3 bases from V and 5 from J, leaving 9 bases between them. The CDR3 has 13 residues. Per the germline V gene, CDR1 is MDHEN and CDR2 is SYDVKM.

The V call is TRBV5-1, the J call TRBJ2-7, with D unresolved. Looked up from germline, CDR1 is SGHRS and CDR2 is YFSETQ. The CDR3 is made up of 13 amino acids. Trimming stripped 1 base from V and 3 bases from J, with 8 bases between. CDR3 DNA: TGCGCCAGCAGCTTGTCGTTAAACTACGAGCAGTACTTC. This translates into CASSLSLNYEQYF. The full variable domain, rest sourced from reference TRBV5-1 and TRBJ2-7, is KAGVTQTPRYLIKTRGQQVTLSCSPISGHRSVSWYQQTPGQGLQFLFEYFSETQRNKGNFPGRFSGRQFSNSRSEMNVSTLELGDSALYLCASSLSLNYEQYFGPGTRLTVT.

This chain uses TRBV10-3 with TRBJ2-7, with 7 positions matching TRBD1. The germline V gene encodes CDR1 ENHRY and CDR2 SYGVKD. With 8 bases clipped from V and 6 bases from J, the junction kept 13 bases outside the gene matches. This CDR3 contains 14 residues. The CDR3 spells CAIETGLGLGEQYF. DNA of the CDR3: TGTGCCATCGAGACAGGGCTCGGGTTGGGCGAGCAGTACTTC.

The chain recombines TRBV5-8 with TRBJ1-2; TRBD1 matches 7 bases. This CDR3 region has 14 residues. The junction had 15 bases not matched to a gene; V was cut back by 6 bases and J by 10 bases. CDR1 is SGHTS and CDR2 is YDEGEE in the germline V gene. CDR3 DNA sequence: TGTGCCAGCACCTCTGGGGAGACAGGGTCCATCTACACCTTC. Its protein is CASTSGETGSIYTF.

The J gene is TRBJ2-5, the V gene TRBV11-2, with 15 bases fitting TRBD2. Germline-derived CDR1 and CDR2 are SGHAT and FQNNGV. V trimming: 1 base; J trimming: 5 bases; junction bases outside the gene matches: 5. The CDR3 covers 17 residues. The CDR3 loop is CASSLAPGLAGGETQYF. The CDR3 nucleotides read TGTGCCAGCAGCTTAGCCCCCGGACTAGCGGGAGGGGAGACCCAGTACTTC.

The chain has TRBV29-1 and TRBJ2-1; D is possibly TRBD2 (5 bases). Germline values: CDR1 SQVTM, CDR2 ANQGSEA. Trimming removed 6 bases at V and 3 bases at J, with 12 bases between. The CDR3 sequence is 13 residues long. This CDR3 reads CSVRTPLYNEQFF. The CDR3 nucleotides are TGCAGCGTAAGGACTCCTCTCTACAATGAGCAGTTCTTC.

The rearrangement uses TRBV2 and TRBJ1-2; a possible D gene is TRBD1 (5 bases). The germline V gene encodes CDR1 SNHLY and CDR2 FYNNEI. V was pared by 4 bases and J by 4 bases, with 19 bases between. This CDR3 has 16 amino acids. Here the CDR3 DNA reads TGTGCCAGCAGTGGGACGTTAAGGGGCGGGGGCTATGGCTACACCTTC. Its protein is CASSGTLRGGGYGYTF.

The V gene is TRBV27, the J gene TRBJ2-3; 9 nucleotides align to TRBD2. The CDR3 spans 16 residues. The trim removed 6 bases at V and 1 base at J, leaving 8 bases unmatched. CDR1 MNHEY and CDR2 SMNVEV come from the germline V gene (reference sequence). CDR3: CASSPGTSYRTDTQYF. The CDR3 bases are TGTGCCAGCAGCCCTGGGACTAGCTACCGCACAGATACGCAGTATTTT.

The chain combines TRBV7-6 with TRBJ1-3, with D maybe TRBD1 (5 bases). Germline-derived CDR1 and CDR2 are SGHVS and FNYEAQ. V was clipped by 1 base and J by 1 base, with 20 bases between them. This CDR3 is 19 amino acids long. CDR3 residues: CASSLGSLGARRSGNTIYF. The CDR3 nucleotides read TGTGCCAGCAGCTTAGGATCTCTTGGGGCCCGACGTTCTGGAAACACCATATATTTT.

This clone has only a few counts. The gene calls are TRBV6-1 and TRBJ2-1; a possible D gene is TRBD2 (6 bases). With 4 bases removed from V and 8 bases from J, the gap between germline ends came to 18 bases. This CDR3 has 15 amino acids. Germline loops: CDR1 MNHNS, CDR2 SASEGT. CDR3 in amino acids: CASSVTGRVADEQFF. The CDR3 DNA reads TGTGCCAGCAGTGTGACCGGGAGAGTAGCAGATGAGCAGTTCTTC.

The chain links TRBV14 to TRBJ1-1, with D possibly TRBD1 on 6 matching bases. V lost 5 bases and J 3 bases, leaving 10 bases between the germline ends. Germline-derived CDR1 and CDR2 are SGHDN and FVKESK. This CDR3 is built from 13 residues. CDR3 in DNA: TGTGCCAGCAGCTTACAGGGATACACTGAAGCTTTCTTT. Translation: CASSLQGYTEAFF.

V and J are TRBV6-6 and TRBJ1-1; no definite D call. Germline V gives CDR1 MNHNY, CDR2 SVGAGI (reference sequence). The germline V and J ends were trimmed by 7 bases and 6 bases, with 12 bases remaining between them. The CDR3 runs 12 residues. This CDR3 reads CASTAGVAEAFF. The CDR3 region has the DNA TGTGCCAGCACAGCCGGGGTCGCTGAAGCTTTCTTT.

V gene TRBV7-9 combines with J gene TRBJ2-3; TRBD2 matches at 8 bases. V was clipped by 3 bases and J by 0 bases; unmatched bases: 2. This CDR3 region has 15 residues. CDR1 and CDR2 (germline): SEHNR, FQNEAQ (reference sequence). Here the CDR3 reads CASSFSGTSTDTQYF. The CDR3 coding sequence is TGTGCCAGCAGCTTTAGCGGGACGAGCACAGATACGCAGTATTTT.

The rearrangement links TRBV25-1 to TRBJ2-5; 9 bases agree with TRBD1. Trimming at V came to 5 bases and at J to 1 base, leaving 5 bases not matched to a gene. Germline CDR1 MGHDK, CDR2 SYGVNS. The CDR3 runs to 15 residues. CDR3 amino acids: CASSHPGQGQETQYF. CDR3 nucleotide sequence: TGTGCCAGCAGTCACCCGGGACAGGGCCAAGAGACCCAGTACTTC.

The chain links TRBV19 to TRBJ1-2; 10 nucleotides agree with TRBD1. The CDR3 is made up of 16 amino acids. From germline, CDR1 is LNHDA and CDR2 SQIVND (reference sequence). Losses at the gene ends were 9 bases for V and 1 base for J; bases not matched to a gene: 11. DNA of the CDR3: TGTGCCAGCCACGGGGCCCGGACAGGGGGTAACTATGGCTACACCTTC. It is translated as CASHGARTGGNYGYTF. The complete variable domain, with remaining parts taken from reference TRBV19 and TRBJ1-2, reads DGGITQSPKYLFRKEGQNVTLSCEQNLNHDAMYWYRQDPGQGLRLIYYSQIVNDFQKGDIAEGYSVSREKKESFPLTVTSAQKNPTAFYLCASHGARTGGNYGYTFGSGTRLTVV.

This clone was seen more than once but under ten times. V usage is TRBV7-9 and J usage is TRBJ2-3, with D possibly being TRBD1 (6 bases). The germline gives CDR1 SEHNR, CDR2 FQNEAQ (reference sequence). V was clipped by 0 bases and J by 5 bases, with 9 bases between them. The CDR3 has 14 residues. CDR3 in DNA: TGTGCCAGCAGCTTAGCTCAGGGGATAGATACGCAGTATTTT. Amino acids: CASSLAQGIDTQYF.

This chain joins TRBV29-1 and TRBJ1-1; 7 bases are shared with TRBD1. This CDR3 is 14 amino acids long. V was clipped by 6 bases and J by 1 base; unmatched bases: 8. CDR1 is SQVTM and CDR2 is ANQGSEA in the germline V gene. CDR3 sequence reads: CSVPGGWENTEAFF. The CDR3 region has the DNA TGCAGCGTCCCAGGGGGTTGGGAGAACACTGAAGCTTTCTTT.

The chain combines TRBV19 with TRBJ1-1, with a possible D match to TRBD1 (6 bases). V was shortened by 7 bases and J by 0 bases, with 15 bases between the two germline ends. This CDR3 spans 15 amino acids. Germline V gene data show CDR1 as LNHDA and CDR2 as SQIVND (reference sequence). In nucleotides, the CDR3 is TGTGCCAGTATCATGACAGGTACGATGAACACTGAAGCTTTCTTT. Its translation: CASIMTGTMNTEAFF. Together with reference TRBV19 and TRBJ1-1, the CDR3 gives the full variable domain: DGGITQSPKYLFRKEGQNVTLSCEQNLNHDAMYWYRQDPGQGLRLIYYSQIVNDFQKGDIAEGYSVSREKKESFPLTVTSAQKNPTAFYLCASIMTGTMNTEAFFGQGTRLTVV.

This chain links TRBV7-2 with TRBJ2-3; 9 bases are a match to TRBD2. This CDR3 region has 16 residues. Germline assignment: CDR1 SGHTA and CDR2 FQGNSA. The J segment lost 2 bases and the V segment lost 5 bases, leaving 8 bases of the junction unmatched. Here the CDR3 reads CASSPLAGAFTDTQYF. CDR3 nucleotide sequence: TGTGCCAGCAGCCCTTTAGCGGGGGCCTTCACAGATACGCAGTATTTT.